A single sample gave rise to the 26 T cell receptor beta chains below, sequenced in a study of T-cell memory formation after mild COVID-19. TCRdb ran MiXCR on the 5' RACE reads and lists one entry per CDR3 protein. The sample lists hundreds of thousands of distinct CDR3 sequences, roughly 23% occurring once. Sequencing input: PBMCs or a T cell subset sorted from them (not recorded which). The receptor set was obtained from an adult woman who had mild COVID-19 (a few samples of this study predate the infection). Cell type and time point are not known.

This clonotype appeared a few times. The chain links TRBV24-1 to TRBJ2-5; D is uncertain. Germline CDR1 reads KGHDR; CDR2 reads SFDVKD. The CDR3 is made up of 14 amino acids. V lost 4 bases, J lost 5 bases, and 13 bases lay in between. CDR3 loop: CATSDSDISETQYF. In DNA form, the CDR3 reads TGTGCCACCAGTGACTCCGACATATCCGAGACCCAGTACTTC.

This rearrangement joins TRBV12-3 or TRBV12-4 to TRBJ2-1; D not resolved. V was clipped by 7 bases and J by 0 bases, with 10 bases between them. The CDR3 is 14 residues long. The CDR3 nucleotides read TGTGCCAGCATAAAGGGTATCTCCTACAATGAGCAGTTCTTC. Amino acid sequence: CASIKGISYNEQFF.

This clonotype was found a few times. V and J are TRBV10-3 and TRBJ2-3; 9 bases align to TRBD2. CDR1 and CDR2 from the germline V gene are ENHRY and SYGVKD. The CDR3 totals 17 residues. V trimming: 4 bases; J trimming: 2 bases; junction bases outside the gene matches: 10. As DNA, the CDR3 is TGTGCCATCAGTGGAGGAAGGCGGGAGGGTTCCACAGATACGCAGTATTTT. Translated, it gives CAISGGRREGSTDTQYF.

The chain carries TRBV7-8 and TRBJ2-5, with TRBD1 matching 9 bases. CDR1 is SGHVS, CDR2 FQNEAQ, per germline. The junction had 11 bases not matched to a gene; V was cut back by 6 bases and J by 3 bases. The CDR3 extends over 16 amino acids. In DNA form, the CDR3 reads TGTGCCAGCAGAAACCGGCGTCGGGACAGGGAAGAGACCCAGTACTTC. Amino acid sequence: CASRNRRRDREETQYF. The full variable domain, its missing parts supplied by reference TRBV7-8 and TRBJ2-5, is GAGVSQSPRYKVAKRGQDVALRCDPISGHVSLFWYQQALGQGPEFLTYFQNEAQLDKSGLPSDRFFAERPEGSVSTLKIQRTQQEDSAVYLCASRNRRRDREETQYFGPGTRLLVL.

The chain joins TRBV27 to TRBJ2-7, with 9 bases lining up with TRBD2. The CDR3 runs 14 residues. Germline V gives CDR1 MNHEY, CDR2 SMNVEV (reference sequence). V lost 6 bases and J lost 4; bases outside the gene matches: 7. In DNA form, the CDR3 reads TGTGCCAGCAGCATTAGCGGGAGTCGGTACGAGCAGTACTTC. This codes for CASSISGSRYEQYF.

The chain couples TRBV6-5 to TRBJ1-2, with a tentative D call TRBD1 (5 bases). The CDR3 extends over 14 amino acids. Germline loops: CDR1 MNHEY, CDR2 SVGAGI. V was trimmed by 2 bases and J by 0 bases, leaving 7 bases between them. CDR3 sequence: CASSYDRANYGYTF. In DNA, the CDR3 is TGTGCCAGCAGTTACGACAGAGCTAACTATGGCTACACCTTC.

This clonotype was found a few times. The CDR3 reads CASTSGGAGELFF. CDR3 DNA sequence: TGTGCCAGCACTAGCGGGGGGGCCGGGGAGCTGTTTTTT. V is TRBV7-6 and J is TRBJ2-2; TRBD2 matches 12 bases. Germline values: CDR1 SGHVS, CDR2 FNYEAQ. CDR3 length: 13 amino acids. With V trimmed by 7 bases and J by 6 bases, 0 bases remained unmatched.

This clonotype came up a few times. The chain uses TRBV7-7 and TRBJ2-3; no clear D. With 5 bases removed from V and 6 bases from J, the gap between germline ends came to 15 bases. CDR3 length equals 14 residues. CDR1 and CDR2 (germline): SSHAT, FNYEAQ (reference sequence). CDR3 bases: TGTGCCAGCAGCCCACTCTACTCCGCCGATACGCAGTATTTT. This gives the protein CASSPLYSADTQYF.

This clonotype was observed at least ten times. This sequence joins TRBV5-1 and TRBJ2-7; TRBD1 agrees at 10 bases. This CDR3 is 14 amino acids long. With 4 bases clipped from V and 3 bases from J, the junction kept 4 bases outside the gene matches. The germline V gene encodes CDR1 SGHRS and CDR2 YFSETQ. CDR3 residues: CASSLRTGGYEQYF. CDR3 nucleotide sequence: TGCGCCAGCAGCCTCCGGACAGGGGGCTACGAGCAGTACTTC.

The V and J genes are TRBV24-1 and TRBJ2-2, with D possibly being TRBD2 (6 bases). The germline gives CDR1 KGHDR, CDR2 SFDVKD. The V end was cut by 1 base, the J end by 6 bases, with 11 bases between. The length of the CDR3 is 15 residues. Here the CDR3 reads CATSDLAREAGELFF. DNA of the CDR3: TGTGCCACCAGTGATTTAGCCAGGGAGGCCGGGGAGCTGTTTTTT.

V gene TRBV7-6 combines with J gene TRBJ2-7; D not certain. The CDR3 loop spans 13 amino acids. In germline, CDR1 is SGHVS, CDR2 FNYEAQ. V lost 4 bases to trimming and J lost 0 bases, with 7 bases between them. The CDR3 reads CASSSSLSYEQYF. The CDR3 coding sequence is TGTGCCAGCAGCTCGAGTCTCTCCTACGAGCAGTACTTC.

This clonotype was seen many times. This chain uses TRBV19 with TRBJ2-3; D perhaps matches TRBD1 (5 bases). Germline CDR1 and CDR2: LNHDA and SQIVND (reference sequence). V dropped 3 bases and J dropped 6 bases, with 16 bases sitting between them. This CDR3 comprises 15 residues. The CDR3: CASSMRSAGIDTQYF. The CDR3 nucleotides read TGTGCCAGTAGTATGAGGTCGGCAGGGATCGATACGCAGTATTTT.

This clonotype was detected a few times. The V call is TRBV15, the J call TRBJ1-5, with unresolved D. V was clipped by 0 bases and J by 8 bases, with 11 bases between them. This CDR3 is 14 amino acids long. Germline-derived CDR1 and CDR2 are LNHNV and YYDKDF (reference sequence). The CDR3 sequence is CATSREFGSEPQHF. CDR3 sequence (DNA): TGTGCCACCAGCAGAGAGTTCGGGTCGGAGCCCCAGCATTTT.

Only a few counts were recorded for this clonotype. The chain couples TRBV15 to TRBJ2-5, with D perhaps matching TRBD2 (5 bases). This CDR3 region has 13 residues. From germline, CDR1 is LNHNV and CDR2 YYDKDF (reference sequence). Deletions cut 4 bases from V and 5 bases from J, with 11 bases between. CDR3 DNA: TGTGCCACCAGCAATCGGGGTATCGAGACCCAGTACTTC. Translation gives CATSNRGIETQYF.

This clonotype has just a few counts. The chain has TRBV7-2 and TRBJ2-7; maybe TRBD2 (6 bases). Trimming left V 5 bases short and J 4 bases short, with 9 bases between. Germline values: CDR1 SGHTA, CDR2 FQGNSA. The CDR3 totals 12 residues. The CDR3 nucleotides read TGTGCCAGCAGCCAAGGGAGGTACGAGCAGTACTTC. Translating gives CASSQGRYEQYF.

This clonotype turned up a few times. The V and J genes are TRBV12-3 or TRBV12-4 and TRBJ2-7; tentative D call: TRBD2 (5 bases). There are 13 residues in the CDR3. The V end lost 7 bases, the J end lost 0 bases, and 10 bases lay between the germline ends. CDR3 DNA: TGTGCCAGCACCTCCCGGGACTCCTACGAGCAGTACTTC. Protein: CASTSRDSYEQYF.

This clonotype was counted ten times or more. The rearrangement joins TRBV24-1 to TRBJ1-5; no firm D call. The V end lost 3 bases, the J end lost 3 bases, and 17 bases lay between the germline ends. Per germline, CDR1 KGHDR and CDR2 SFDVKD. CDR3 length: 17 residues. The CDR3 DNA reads TGTGCCACCAGTGATCCCCTGTCCGCGGATGTCAATCAGCCCCAGCATTTT. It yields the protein CATSDPLSADVNQPQHF.

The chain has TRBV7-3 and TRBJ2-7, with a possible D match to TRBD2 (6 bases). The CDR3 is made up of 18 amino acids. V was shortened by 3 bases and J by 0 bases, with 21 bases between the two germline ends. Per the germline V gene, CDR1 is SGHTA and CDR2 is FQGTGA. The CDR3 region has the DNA TGTGCCAGCAGCTTCATCGAGGGGAGGAGGTACACCTCCTACGAGCAGTACTTC. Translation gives CASSFIEGRRYTSYEQYF.

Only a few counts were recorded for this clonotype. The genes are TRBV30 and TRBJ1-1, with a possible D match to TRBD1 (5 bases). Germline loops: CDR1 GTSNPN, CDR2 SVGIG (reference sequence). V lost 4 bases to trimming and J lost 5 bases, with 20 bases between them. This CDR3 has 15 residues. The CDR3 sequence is CAWTNIAAGRTEAFF. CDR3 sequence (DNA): TGTGCCTGGACTAATATTGCGGCAGGGCGGACTGAAGCTTTCTTT.

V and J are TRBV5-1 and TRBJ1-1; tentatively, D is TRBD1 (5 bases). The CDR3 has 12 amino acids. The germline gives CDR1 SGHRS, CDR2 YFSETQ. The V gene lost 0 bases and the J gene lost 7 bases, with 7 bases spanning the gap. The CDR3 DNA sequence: TGCGCCAGCAGCTTGGTGGGGGTTGAAGCTTTCTTT. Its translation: CASSLVGVEAFF.

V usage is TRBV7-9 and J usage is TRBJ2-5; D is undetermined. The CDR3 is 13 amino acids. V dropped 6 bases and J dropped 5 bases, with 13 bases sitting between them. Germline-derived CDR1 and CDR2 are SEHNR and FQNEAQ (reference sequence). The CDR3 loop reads CASSRTLGETQYF. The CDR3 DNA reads TGTGCCAGCAGTCGTACTCTCGGGGAGACCCAGTACTTC.

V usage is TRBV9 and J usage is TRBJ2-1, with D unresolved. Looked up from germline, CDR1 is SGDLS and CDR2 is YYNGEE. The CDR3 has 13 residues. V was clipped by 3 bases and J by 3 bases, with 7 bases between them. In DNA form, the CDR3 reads TGTGCCAGCAGCGACCTCATCTACAATGAGCAGTTCTTC. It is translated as CASSDLIYNEQFF.

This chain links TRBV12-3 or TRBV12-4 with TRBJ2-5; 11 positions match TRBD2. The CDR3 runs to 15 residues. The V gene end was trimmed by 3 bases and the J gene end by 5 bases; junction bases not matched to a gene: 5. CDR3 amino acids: CASSFASGGPETQYF. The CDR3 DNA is TGTGCCAGCAGTTTTGCTAGCGGGGGGCCTGAGACCCAGTACTTC.

DNA for the CDR3: TGCAGTGCTAGAAACACATTTGGCACAGATACGCAGTATTTT. Encoded protein: CSARNTFGTDTQYF. The V call is TRBV20-1, the J call TRBJ2-3; unclear D gene. Deletions cut 2 bases from V and 1 base from J, with 10 bases between. This CDR3 comprises 14 residues. The V gene's germline CDR1 is DFQATT and CDR2 SNEGSKA (reference sequence).

The CDR3 bases are TGTGCCAGCACCCCCAAGGACAGAGTCTTATCTGGGGCCAACGTCCTGACTTTC. Protein sequence: CASTPKDRVLSGANVLTF. The V call is TRBV9, the J call TRBJ2-6, with D maybe TRBD1 (6 bases). Trimming took 6 bases from V and 1 from J, leaving 20 bases between them. The CDR3 is 18 residues long. Germline CDR1 reads SGDLS; CDR2 reads YYNGEE.

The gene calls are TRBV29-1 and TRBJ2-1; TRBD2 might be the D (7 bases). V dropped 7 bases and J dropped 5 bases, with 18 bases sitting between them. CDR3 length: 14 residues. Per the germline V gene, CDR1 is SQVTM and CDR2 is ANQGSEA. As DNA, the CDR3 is TGCAGCGCAAAGGGGGGGTCCTACAACAATGAGCAGTTCTTC. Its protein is CSAKGGSYNNEQFF.